This entry lists 4 T cell receptor beta chains sequenced from one sample in a study of post-analysis software for immune sequencing data. Study outcomes and limitations: Five TRBV segments, TRBV5-6, TRBV5-1 and TRBV20-1 among them, were found more frequent in patients than controls.

Unique molecular identifiers featured in each of the TCR beta cDNA libraries. TCRdb re-called the PCR reads with MiXCR, one entry per CDR3 protein. Among hundreds of thousands of distinct CDR3 sequences listed, about 32% were seen once. Which antigens these TCRs recognize remains unknown. The sample taken for sequencing was blood. The receptors originated from a girl between 5 and 17 years old with multiple sclerosis.

The genes are TRBV5-1 and TRBJ2-1, with a possible D match to TRBD2 (5 bases). There are 11 residues in the CDR3. Germline V gene sequence: CDR1 SGHRS, CDR2 YFSETQ. The V gene lost 6 bases and the J gene lost 10 bases, with 11 bases spanning the gap. CDR3 residues: CASTNQREQFF. In DNA form, the CDR3 reads TGCGCCAGCACCAACCAGCGGGAGCAGTTCTTC.

The chain carries TRBV6-6 and TRBJ1-5; TRBD1 matches 7 bases. With 10 bases clipped from V and 0 bases from J, the junction kept 15 bases outside the gene matches. This CDR3 has 17 amino acids. CDR1 MNHNY and CDR2 SVGAGI come from the germline V gene (reference sequence). CDR3 protein: CATRTGVGFLSNQPQHF. The CDR3 region has the DNA TGTGCCACCCGCACAGGGGTCGGATTTCTTAGCAATCAGCCCCAGCATTTT.

This clonotype was detected only a few times. This rearrangement joins TRBV11-2 to TRBJ2-1; D possibly matches TRBD1 or TRBD2 (6 bases each). The CDR3 loop spans 17 amino acids. Per germline, CDR1 SGHAT and CDR2 FQNNGV. The ends were cut back, 3 bases at V and 2 bases at J, with 17 bases in the middle. CDR3 loop: CASSFPGDGGPYNEQFF. The CDR3 bases are TGTGCCAGCAGCTTCCCCGGAGACGGGGGCCCCTACAATGAGCAGTTCTTC.

V usage is TRBV25-1 and J usage is TRBJ1-2; D gene unclear. The germline V gene has CDR1 MGHDK and CDR2 SYGVNS. The CDR3 has 12 residues. Trimming shortened V by 3 bases and J by 8 bases, and 10 bases separated the two germline ends. The CDR3 DNA reads TGTGCCAGCAGTGATCGAGGAGACGGCTACACCTTC. Amino acid sequence: CASSDRGDGYTF.